Listed below are T cell receptor beta chains from one sample, sequenced in a study of regulatory T cells in long-lasting Graves disease. TCRdb analysed the multiplex PCR reads with MiXCR anew, one entry per CDR3 protein. This table has roughly 260,000 distinct CDR3 sequences, 15% to 20% appearing once. In addition, the sample was reused for a study of T cells in Graves' hyperthyroidism and ophthalmopathy.

Sample: peripheral blood mononuclear cells (PBMCs), taken at new diagnosis, from a patient treated with antithyroid drugs. The receptors here all came from a woman aged 25 to 45 with Graves disease. CDR3s leave out the opening cysteine and the closing phenylalanine or tryptophan. The order of the fields is V gene, J gene, CDR3 protein.

V: TRBV20-1
J: TRBJ2-3
CDR3: SARDFNYTDTQY

V: TRBV3-1
J: TRBJ1-1
CDR3: ASSQRSSAF

V: TRBV7-2
J: TRBJ1-1
CDR3: ASSLGARGTEAF

V: TRBV29-1
J: TRBJ2-1
CDR3: SADRGSYNEQF

V: TRBV5-1
J: TRBJ1-5
CDR3: ASRPGQGGQPQH

V: TRBV29-1
J: TRBJ1-1
CDR3: SVEEPPAGTF

V: TRBV18
J: TRBJ2-5
CDR3: ASSPRRDRVETQY

V: TRBV12-3/TRBV12-4
J: TRBJ1-6
CDR3: ASSGIYNSPLH

V: TRBV11-2
J: TRBJ1-4
CDR3: ASSLARGEFGNEKLF

V: TRBV7-2
J: TRBJ2-5
CDR3: ASSLASGETQY

V: TRBV6-1
J: TRBJ1-2
CDR3: ASSEFGNYGYT

V: TRBV3-1
J: TRBJ2-1
CDR3: ASSLTGTRYYNEQF

V: TRBV12-3/TRBV12-4
J: TRBJ1-5
CDR3: ASSLLAQPQH

V: TRBV12-3/TRBV12-4
J: TRBJ1-1
CDR3: ALAAAYPNTEAF

V: TRBV5-1
J: TRBJ2-7
CDR3: ASSLRTLRDREAEQY

V: TRBV5-1
J: TRBJ2-3
CDR3: ASRGGGQTDTQY

V: TRBV20-1
J: TRBJ2-3
CDR3: SAPSYRRPASTDTQY

V: TRBV12-3/TRBV12-4
J: TRBJ1-1
CDR3: ASRRIMGTSAF

V: TRBV4-1
J: TRBJ1-3
CDR3: ASSLQGKISGNTIY

V: TRBV2
J: TRBJ2-3
CDR3: ASSEEGQGAHTQY

V: TRBV5-1
J: TRBJ1-4
CDR3: ASSLGMNEKLF

V: TRBV5-1
J: TRBJ2-3
CDR3: ASSLRGSTDTQY